The rows below give T cell receptor beta chains drawn from one sample of a study of cytomegalovirus exposure and HLA in healthy donors. Measured with immunoSEQ multiplex PCR; TCRdb has only the in-frame clones, and not every one. The sample includes fewer than 130,000 clones, over 65% of them seen just once. What was sequenced was PBMCs. The receptors originated from a female donor in good health and CMV-seropositive. CDR3s include the opening cysteine and the closing phenylalanine or tryptophan. The order of the fields is V gene, J gene, CDR3 protein.

V gene: TRBV7-9
J gene: TRBJ2-1
CDR3 protein: CASSLLPSGVYNEQFF

V gene: TRBV5-1
J gene: TRBJ2-3
CDR3 protein: CASSFQAGVPTDTQYF

V gene: TRBV10-3
J gene: TRBJ2-3
CDR3 protein: CAIRATDRASNTQYF

V gene: TRBV6-5
J gene: TRBJ2-5
CDR3 protein: CASSPLRGGETQYF

V gene: TRBV15
J gene: TRBJ1-3
CDR3 protein: CATSRAATGLRANSGNTIYF

V gene: TRBV16
J gene: TRBJ1-1
CDR3 protein: CASSQSGASEAFF

V gene: TRBV19
J gene: TRBJ1-2
CDR3 protein: CASRRGLVEGYTF

V gene: TRBV27
J gene: TRBJ1-1
CDR3 protein: CASSLDRGRTEAFF

V gene: TRBV2
J gene: TRBJ2-5
CDR3 protein: CASSVETQYF

V gene: TRBV27
J gene: TRBJ1-1
CDR3 protein: CASSLRGNTEAFF

V gene: TRBV5-8
J gene: TRBJ1-5
CDR3 protein: CASSLGTGGGYSNQPQHF

V gene: TRBV5-1
J gene: TRBJ2-1
CDR3 protein: CASSLVSGSYLLEQFF

V gene: TRBV9
J gene: TRBJ2-7
CDR3 protein: CASGGRSSYEQYF